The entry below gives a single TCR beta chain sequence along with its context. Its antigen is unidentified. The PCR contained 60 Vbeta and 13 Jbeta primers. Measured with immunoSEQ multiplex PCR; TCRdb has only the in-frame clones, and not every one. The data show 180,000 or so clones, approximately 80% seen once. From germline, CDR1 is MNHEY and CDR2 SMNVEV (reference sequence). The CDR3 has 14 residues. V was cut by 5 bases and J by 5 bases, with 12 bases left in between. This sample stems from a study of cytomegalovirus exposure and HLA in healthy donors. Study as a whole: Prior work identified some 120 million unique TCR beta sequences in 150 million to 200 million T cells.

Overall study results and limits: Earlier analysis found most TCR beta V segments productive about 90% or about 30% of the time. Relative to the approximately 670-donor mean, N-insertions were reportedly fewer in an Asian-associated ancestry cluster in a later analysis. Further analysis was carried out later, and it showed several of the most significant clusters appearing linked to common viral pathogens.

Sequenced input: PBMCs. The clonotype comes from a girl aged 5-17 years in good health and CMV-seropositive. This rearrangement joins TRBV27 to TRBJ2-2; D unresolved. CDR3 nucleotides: TGTGCCAGCAGTGCCGTGGAGCAAACCGGGGAGCTGTTTTTT. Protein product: CASSAVEQTGELFF.